This T cell receptor (beta chain) was recovered during a study of shared clonotypes between healthy human individuals. General study points: Naive subsets typically showed greater estimated richness than memory subsets. Non-shared clonotypes showed lower generation probabilities than clonotypes common to all four donors.

The assay used deep level. Assay used: immunoSEQ multiplex PCR; TCRdb lists only in-frame clones, some missing. The sample has 1.6 million or so clones; approximately 97% are singletons. Comment on this clone: The antigen is undetermined.

A split of CD4+ cells into CD45RA+ naive and CD45RA-negative memory subsets was performed. CDR1 and CDR2 from the germline V gene are SGHRS and YFSETQ. The CDR3 spans 15 residues. The germline V and J ends were trimmed by 2 bases and 0 bases, with 9 bases remaining between them. The receptor's source is a man aged 30 to 39 in good health. The gene calls are TRBV5-1 and TRBJ2-1; the D is unclear. Sequencing used naive CD4+ T cells sorted from blood. The subset is: CD45RA+ positively selected. The DNA for the CDR3 is TGCGCCAGCAGCTTCTCGGATAGCTCCTACAATGAGCAGTTCTTC. This gives the protein CASSFSDSSYNEQFF.